The 21 T cell receptor beta chains in this list originate from one sample, sequenced in a study of radiotherapy plus CTLA-4 blockade in lung cancer. Sequencing was performed with immunoSEQ multiplex PCR; in TCRdb, only in-frame clones are kept and a portion is missing. In the table there are about 48,000 clones, 80% to 90% of which are singletons. The starting material was peripheral blood, obtained from a patient treated with radiotherapy plus ipilimumab. The origin of the receptors is a human donor with non-small cell lung cancer that progressed on radiotherapy plus ipilimumab. Some clones in this sample may be carry-over from other donors' samples.

The rearrangement joins TRBV7-9 to TRBJ2-7, with D possibly matching TRBD2 (5 bases). Germline V lookup: CDR1 SEHNR, CDR2 FQNEAQ (reference sequence). The ends were cut back, 5 bases at V and 6 bases at J, with 17 bases in the middle. There are 14 residues in the CDR3. CDR3 loop: CASSQSRGYGEQYF. For the CDR3, the DNA is TGTGCCAGCAGCCAATCGCGAGGGTACGGCGAGCAGTACTTC.

The sample holds a few counts of this clone. This chain's CDR3 is CASSFGGGSVEQYF. CDR3 sequence (DNA): TGTGCCAGCAGTTTCGGGGGAGGAAGCGTCGAGCAGTACTTC. This chain uses TRBV27 with TRBJ2-7; a possible D gene is TRBD2 (6 bases). CDR3 length: 14 residues. Per the germline V gene, CDR1 is MNHEY and CDR2 is SMNVEV (reference sequence). V was clipped by 3 bases and J by 6 bases, with 15 bases between them.

The chain couples TRBV7-2 to TRBJ2-7; TRBD1 aligns across 8 bases. Germline V lookup: CDR1 SGHTA, CDR2 FQGNSA. J was trimmed by 6 bases and V by 5 bases; bases with no gene match: 15. The CDR3 consists of 16 residues. The chain's CDR3 is CASSTKPGQALSEQYF. The CDR3 bases are TGTGCCAGCAGCACTAAACCGGGACAGGCTTTGTCCGAGCAGTACTTC.

The V and J genes are TRBV6-5 and TRBJ2-7, with 8 bases lining up with TRBD1. The length of the CDR3 is 14 residues. Germline trimming cut 2 bases from V and 7 bases from J; bases unmatched to any gene: 7. CDR1 and CDR2 from the germline V gene are MNHEY and SVGAGI. CDR3 region: CASSYRGQGREQYF. As DNA, the CDR3 is TGTGCCAGCAGTTACCGAGGACAGGGAAGGGAGCAGTACTTC.

This chain links TRBV2 with TRBJ2-3, with 10 bases fitting TRBD2. V was pared by 6 bases and J by 0 bases, with 9 bases of the junction left unmatched. CDR1 SNHLY and CDR2 FYNNEI come from the germline V gene. The CDR3 runs 17 residues. The CDR3: CASSLLRLAGSTDTQYF. The CDR3 nucleotides read TGTGCCAGCAGCCTGCTCAGACTAGCGGGCAGCACAGATACGCAGTATTTT.

The rearrangement joins TRBV19 to TRBJ2-2; D is undetermined. This CDR3 contains 13 residues. Germline V lookup: CDR1 LNHDA, CDR2 SQIVND (reference sequence). Trimming shortened V by 2 bases and J by 2 bases, and 3 bases separated the two germline ends. CDR3 DNA: TGTGCCAGTAGTATACCAAACACCGGGGAGCTGTTTTTT. Residues: CASSIPNTGELFF.

V and J are TRBV30 and TRBJ2-3; D possibly corresponds to TRBD1 (6 bases). There are 20 residues in the CDR3. Trimming removed 0 bases at V and 2 bases at J, with 27 bases between. Germline values: CDR1 GTSNPN, CDR2 SVGIG (reference sequence). As DNA, the CDR3 is TGTGCCTGGAGTGTAACATACGGGTTCGGACAGATTACTAACACAGATACGCAGTATTTT. It specifies CAWSVTYGFGQITNTDTQYF.

The CDR3 protein is CASSYSVGGGSDTQYF. The CDR3, as DNA: TGTGCCAGCAGTTACTCAGTTGGCGGAGGATCAGATACGCAGTATTTT. This chain uses TRBV6-6 with TRBJ2-3, with TRBD2 as a possible D gene (5 bases). V lost 0 bases to trimming and J lost 4 bases, with 14 bases between them. Germline V gene sequence: CDR1 MNHNY, CDR2 SVGAGI (reference sequence). The CDR3 length is 16 residues.

The CDR3 spells CASGLSGTAGYTF. In DNA, the CDR3 is TGTGCCAGCGGACTAAGTGGGACAGCTGGCTACACCTTC. V is TRBV7-3 and J is TRBJ1-2; 7 bases line up with TRBD1. The CDR3 extends over 13 amino acids. J gave up 7 bases and V 8 bases, and 10 bases lay outside the gene matches. Germline V gives CDR1 SGHTA, CDR2 FQGTGA.

This rearrangement joins TRBV6-5 to TRBJ2-1; D ambiguous. From germline, CDR1 is MNHEY and CDR2 SVGAGI. V lost 5 bases, J lost 8 bases, and 13 bases lay in between. The CDR3 runs to 13 residues. In nucleotides, the CDR3 is TGTGCCAGCAGTGGCTTTGGAGACGATGAGCAGTTCTTC. Encoded protein: CASSGFGDDEQFF.

The rearrangement links TRBV27 to TRBJ2-3; D is perhaps TRBD2 (6 bases). CDR1 is MNHEY and CDR2 is SMNVEV in the germline V gene (reference sequence). The CDR3 has 13 amino acids. The ends were cut back, 5 bases at V and 2 bases at J, with 8 bases in the middle. In DNA form, the CDR3 reads TGTGCCAGCAGTAGGGACTTCACAGATACGCAGTATTTT. Translating it yields CASSRDFTDTQYF.

This clone appeared once. The chain couples TRBV12-5 to TRBJ2-4; D perhaps matches TRBD1 (6 bases). This CDR3 has 13 amino acids. Germline CDR1 reads LGHNT; CDR2 reads FRNRAP. Trimming left V 3 bases short and J 4 bases short, with 7 bases between. CDR3 sequence reads: CASGLQGKNIQYF. CDR3 nucleotides: TGTGCTAGTGGTTTACAGGGAAAAAACATTCAGTACTTC. The whole variable domain, remainder taken from reference TRBV12-5 and TRBJ2-4, is DARVTQTPRHKVTEMGQEVTMRCQPILGHNTVFWYRQTMMQGLELLAYFRNRAPLDDSGMPKDRFSAEMPDATLATLKIQPSEPRDSAVYFCASGLQGKNIQYFGAGTRLSVL.

V usage is TRBV11-2 and J usage is TRBJ1-4; D remains ambiguous. The V gene lost 2 bases and the J gene lost 8 bases, with 9 bases spanning the gap. CDR3 length: 13 amino acids. Germline V CDR1 and CDR2: SGHAT, FQNNGV. CDR3 sequence: CASSLSLGEKLFF. The CDR3 nucleotides read TGTGCCAGCAGCTTATCCCTCGGGGAAAAACTGTTTTTT.

This clone came up once. In nucleotides, the CDR3 is TGTGCCAGCAGTTTGCAGGTAGGGGCCCACGAGCAGTACTTC. It codes for CASSLQVGAHEQYF. The chain combines TRBV28 with TRBJ2-7, with a weak D call TRBD1 (5 bases). This CDR3 region has 14 residues. V was pared by 3 bases and J by 5 bases, with 14 bases between. Per germline, CDR1 MDHEN and CDR2 SYDVKM.

The chain joins TRBV2 to TRBJ1-2; D unclear. Per the germline V gene, CDR1 is SNHLY and CDR2 is FYNNEI. This CDR3 has 13 residues. Trimming took 6 bases from V and 3 from J, leaving 11 bases between them. CDR3 residues: CASREDGHYGYTF. The CDR3 nucleotides are TGTGCCAGCAGGGAGGACGGGCACTATGGCTACACCTTC.

The V gene is TRBV4-1, the J gene TRBJ2-7; TRBD2 matches at 11 bases. The CDR3 extends over 15 amino acids. The J segment lost 4 bases and the V segment lost 1 base, leaving 3 bases of the junction unmatched. The germline CDR1 and CDR2 sequences are MGHRA and YSYEKL. The CDR3 protein is CASSQALAGVYEQYF. The CDR3 DNA reads TGCGCCAGCAGCCAAGCACTAGCGGGAGTTTACGAGCAGTACTTC.

V gene TRBV11-2 combines with J gene TRBJ2-7, with D possibly TRBD2 on 7 matching bases. Germline lookup yields CDR1 SGHAT and CDR2 FQNNGV. Between the trimmed V and J ends, which lost 0 bases and 2 bases, there was a span of 14 bases. The CDR3 length is 16 residues. The CDR3 loop is CASSLDPAGDTYEQYF. In nucleotides, the CDR3 is TGTGCCAGCAGCTTAGATCCGGCGGGGGACACCTACGAGCAGTACTTC.

J is TRBJ2-1 and V is TRBV5-6, with 15 nucleotides matching TRBD2. Germline V gives CDR1 SGHDT, CDR2 YYEEEE. The CDR3 covers 15 residues. Trimming at V came to 4 bases and at J to 8 bases, leaving 4 bases not matched to a gene. CDR3 nucleotide sequence: TGTGCCAGCAGCCTAGGACTAGCGGGAGGGGATGAGCAGTTCTTC. It encodes CASSLGLAGGDEQFF.

This chain connects TRBV5-1 to TRBJ2-4; 9 bases align to TRBD1. This CDR3 comprises 14 residues. V lost 2 bases, J lost 5 bases, and 2 bases stayed unmatched. Germline V gives CDR1 SGHRS, CDR2 YFSETQ. The DNA for the CDR3 is TGCGCCAGCAGCTTTCGGACAGGGGAAAACATTCAGTACTTC. This encodes CASSFRTGENIQYF.

The rearrangement joins TRBV19 to TRBJ1-5; D is ambiguous. The CDR3 totals 13 residues. Germline lookup yields CDR1 LNHDA and CDR2 SQIVND (reference sequence). Trimming left V 5 bases short and J 12 bases short, with 17 bases between. The CDR3 sequence is CASSPTDIFNQHF. The CDR3 DNA sequence: TGTGCCAGTAGTCCAACTGACATATTTAACCAGCATTTT.

V gene TRBV7-3 combines with J gene TRBJ2-3; a possible D gene is TRBD2 (6 bases). V was shortened by 5 bases and J by 1 base, with 7 bases between the two germline ends. In germline, CDR1 is SGHTA, CDR2 FQGTGA. The CDR3 has 13 residues. CDR3: CASSRGGTDTQYF. CDR3 nucleotides: TGTGCCAGCAGCCGCGGGGGCACAGATACGCAGTATTTT.